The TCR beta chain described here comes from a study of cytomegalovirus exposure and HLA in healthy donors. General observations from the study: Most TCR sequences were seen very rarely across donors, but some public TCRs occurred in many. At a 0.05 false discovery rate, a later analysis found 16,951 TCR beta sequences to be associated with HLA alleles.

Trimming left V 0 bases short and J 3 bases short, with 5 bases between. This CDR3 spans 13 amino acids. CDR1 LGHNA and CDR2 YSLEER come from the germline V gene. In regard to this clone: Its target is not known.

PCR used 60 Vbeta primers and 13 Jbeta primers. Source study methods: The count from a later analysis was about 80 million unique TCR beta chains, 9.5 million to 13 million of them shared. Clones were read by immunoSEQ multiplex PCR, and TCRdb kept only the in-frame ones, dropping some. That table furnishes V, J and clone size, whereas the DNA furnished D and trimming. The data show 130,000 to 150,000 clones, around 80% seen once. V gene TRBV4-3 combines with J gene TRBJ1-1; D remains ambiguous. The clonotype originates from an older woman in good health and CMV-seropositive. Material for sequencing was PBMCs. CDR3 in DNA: TGCGCCAGCAGCCAAGATCAGTACACTGAAGCTTTCTTT. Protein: CASSQDQYTEAFF.